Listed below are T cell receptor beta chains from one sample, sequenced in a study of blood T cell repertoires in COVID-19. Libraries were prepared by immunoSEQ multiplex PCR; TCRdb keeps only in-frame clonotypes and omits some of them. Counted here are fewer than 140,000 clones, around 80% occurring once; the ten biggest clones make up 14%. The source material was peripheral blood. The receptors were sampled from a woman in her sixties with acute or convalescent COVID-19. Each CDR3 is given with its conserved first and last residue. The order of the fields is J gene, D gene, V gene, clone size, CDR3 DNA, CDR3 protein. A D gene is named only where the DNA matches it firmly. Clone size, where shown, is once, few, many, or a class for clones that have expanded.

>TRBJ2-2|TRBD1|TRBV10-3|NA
TGTGCCATCAGTGGGGACAGGGTCACCGGGGAGCTGTTTTTT
CAISGDRVTGELFF
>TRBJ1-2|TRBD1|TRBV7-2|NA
TGTGCCAGCAGCGTGACAGGGGAGGGGTATGGCTACACCTTC
CASSVTGEGYGYTF
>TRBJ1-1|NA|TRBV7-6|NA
TGTGCCAGCAGCCTACTGACACAGAACACTGAAGCTTTCTTT
CASSLLTQNTEAFF
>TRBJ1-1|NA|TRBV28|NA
TGTGCCAGCAGTATTTTTGCCCCGGTGGACACTGAAGCTTTCTTT
CASSIFAPVDTEAFF
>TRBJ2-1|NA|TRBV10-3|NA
TGTGCCATCAGTGAGTCGAGAACAGGCCCTAGCTCCTACAATGAGCAGTTCTTC
CAISESRTGPSSYNEQFF
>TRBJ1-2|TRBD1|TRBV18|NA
TGTGCCAGCTCACGGGACAGGGGCGATGGCTACACCTTC
CASSRDRGDGYTF
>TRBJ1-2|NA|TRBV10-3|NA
TGTGCCACGTCCACCCAGCAGGGTGGCTACACCTTC
CATSTQQGGYTF
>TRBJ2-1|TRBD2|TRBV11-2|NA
TGTGCCAGCAGCGACGGACTAAGCGGGGGGTACTACAATGAGCAGTTCTTC
CASSDGLSGGYYNEQFF
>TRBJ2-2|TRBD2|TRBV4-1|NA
TGCGCCAGCAGCCAAGAAAGGGGACTAGCGGGGGACAACACCGGGGAGCTGTTTTTT
CASSQERGLAGDNTGELFF
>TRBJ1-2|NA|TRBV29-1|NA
TGCAGCGCTGTGGTGGCAGGAGGTGACTACACCTTC
CSAVVAGGDYTF
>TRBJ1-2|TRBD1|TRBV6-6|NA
TGTGCCAGCAGTTTAAAACAGGGGGCCTATGGCTACACCTTC
CASSLKQGAYGYTF
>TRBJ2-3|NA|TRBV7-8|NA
TGTGCCAGCAGCAAACAGGCCCTTCTCACAGATACGCAGTATTTT
CASSKQALLTDTQYF
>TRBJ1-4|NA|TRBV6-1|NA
TGTGCCAGCAGTGAAGCGCGGGGGATTCGGGGTGAAAAACTGTTTTTT
CASSEARGIRGEKLFF
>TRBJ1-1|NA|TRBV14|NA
TGTGCCAGCAGCCAAGGGGAGGCTCTGGCTTTCTTT
CASSQGEALAFF
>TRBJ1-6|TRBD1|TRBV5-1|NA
TGCGCCAGCAGCCAGGGGACAGGGAATAATTCACCCCTCCACTTT
CASSQGTGNNSPLHF
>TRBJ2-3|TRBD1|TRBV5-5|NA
TGTGCCAGCAGCTCAGGATGGACAGGGGGGACAGATACGCAGTATTTT
CASSSGWTGGTDTQYF
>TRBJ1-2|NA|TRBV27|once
TGTGCCAGCAGTTTAAGAGGGGCAGGGGACTATGGCTACACCTTC
CASSLRGAGDYGYTF
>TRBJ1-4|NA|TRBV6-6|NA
TGTGCCAGCAGTTACTCCAGGTTAACTAATGAAAAACTGTTTTTT
CASSYSRLTNEKLFF
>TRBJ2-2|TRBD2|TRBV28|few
TGTGCCAGCACGATAGCGGGGGCGAACACCGGGGAGCTGTTTTTT
CASTIAGANTGELFF
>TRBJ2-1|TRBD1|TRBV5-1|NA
TGCGCCAGCAGCTTGGGACAGGGGCTGATCGATGAGCAGTTCTTC
CASSLGQGLIDEQFF
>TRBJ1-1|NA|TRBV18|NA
TGTGCCAGCTCACCAAGTTGGGGGGAGGAAGCTTTCTTT
CASSPSWGEEAFF
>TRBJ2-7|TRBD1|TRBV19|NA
TGTGCCAGTAGTCCGGGACAGGGTGGGTACGAGCAGTACTTC
CASSPGQGGYEQYF
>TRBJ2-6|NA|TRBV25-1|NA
TGTGCCAGAGCAGGGTTGGGTCATGGGGCCAACGTCCTGACTTTC
CARAGLGHGANVLTF
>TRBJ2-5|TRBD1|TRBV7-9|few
TGTGCCAGCAGCCAAGACAGGGCTTTCCAAGAGACCCAGTACTTC
CASSQDRAFQETQYF
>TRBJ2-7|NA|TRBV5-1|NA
TGCGCCAGCAGCCGAGGGGGAATACTACCCTACGAGCAGTACTTC
CASSRGGILPYEQYF
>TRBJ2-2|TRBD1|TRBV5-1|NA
TGCGCCAGCAGCTTGGCCTGGAACCGGGACAGGGTAATCGGGGAGCTGTTTTTT
CASSLAWNRDRVIGELFF
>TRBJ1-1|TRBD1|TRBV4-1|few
TGCGCCAGGGACAGGGGGGTTGACACTGAAGCTTTCTTT
CARDRGVDTEAFF
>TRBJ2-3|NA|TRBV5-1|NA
TGCGCCAGCCGTCCAATTAGCGGAAACACAGATACGCAGTATTTT
CASRPISGNTDTQYF
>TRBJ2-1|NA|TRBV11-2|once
TGTGCCAGCAGCTCTCCCCTGGGCGCCCGCTCCTACAATGAGCAGTTCTTC
CASSSPLGARSYNEQFF
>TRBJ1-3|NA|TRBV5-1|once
TGCGCCAGCAGCTTGGAAGTAGGGGGTTCTGGAAACACCATATATTTT
CASSLEVGGSGNTIYF
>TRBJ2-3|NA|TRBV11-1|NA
TGTGCCAGCAGCTTAGTAGGAGGGTTGGATACGCAGTATTTT
CASSLVGGLDTQYF
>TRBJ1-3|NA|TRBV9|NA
TGTGCCAGCAGCCCCGAACCCCCAGGGGCTGGAAACACCATATATTTT
CASSPEPPGAGNTIYF
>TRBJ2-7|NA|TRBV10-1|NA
TGCGCCAGCAGTGATGGGACTCCCCCCTACGAGCAGTACTTC
CASSDGTPPYEQYF
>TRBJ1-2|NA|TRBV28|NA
TGTGCCAGCAGCCACAGGGAGCACTATGGCTACACCTTC
CASSHREHYGYTF
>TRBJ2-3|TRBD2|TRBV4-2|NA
TGTGCCAGCAGCCAAAGCTCGAGCGGGGGATTCACAGATACGCAGTATTTT
CASSQSSSGGFTDTQYF
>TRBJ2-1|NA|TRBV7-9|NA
TGTGCCAGCAGCTTGAGCGTTTACAATGAGCAGTTCTTC
CASSLSVYNEQFF
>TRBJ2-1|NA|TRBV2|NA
TGTGCCAGCAGTGCAAATAGCGCGAGCTCCTACAATGAGCAGTTCTTC
CASSANSASSYNEQFF
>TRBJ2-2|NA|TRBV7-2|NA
TGTGCCAGCAGCCAAGCCCCCGGGAACACCGGGGAGCTGTTTTTT
CASSQAPGNTGELFF
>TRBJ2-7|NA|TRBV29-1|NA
TGCAGCGTGGGGACACGCTACTCCTACGAGCAGTACTTC
CSVGTRYSYEQYF
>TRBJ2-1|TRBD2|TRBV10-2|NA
TGCGCCAGCAGAGGACTAGCGGGGGGGCCTTACAATGAGCAGTTCTTC
CASRGLAGGPYNEQFF
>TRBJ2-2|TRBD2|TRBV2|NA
TGTGCCAGCAGTGGAACTTTAGCGGGAGCTGCCGGGGAGCTGTTTTTT
CASSGTLAGAAGELFF
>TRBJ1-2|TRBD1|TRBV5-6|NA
TGTGCCAGCAGACACCCGGGACAGGGGGACTATGGCTACACCTTC
CASRHPGQGDYGYTF
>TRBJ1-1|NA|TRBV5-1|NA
TGCGCCAGCAGCAGTCCCGGGACGTGGGGGGACACTGAAGCTTTCTTT
CASSSPGTWGDTEAFF
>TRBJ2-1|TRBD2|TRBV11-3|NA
TGTGCCAGCAGCTCCAGGACTAGCGGGAGGAGGCCAAACACCTCCAATGAGCAGTTCTTC
CASSSRTSGRRPNTSNEQFF
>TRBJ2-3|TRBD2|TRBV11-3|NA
TGTGCCAGCAGCCCAGCGGGAGTGGGCACAGATACGCAGTATTTT
CASSPAGVGTDTQYF
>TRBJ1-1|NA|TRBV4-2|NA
TGTGCCAGCAGACGAGACAGGACGAACACTGAAGCTTTCTTT
CASRRDRTNTEAFF
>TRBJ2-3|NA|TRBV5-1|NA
TGCGCCAGCAGCGCCCGACAGAGCAGCAGCACAGATACGCAGTATTTT
CASSARQSSSTDTQYF
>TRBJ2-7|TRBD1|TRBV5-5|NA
TGTGCCAGCAGACCTCCGGGACAGGGGGCTGGAGAGCAGTACTTC
CASRPPGQGAGEQYF
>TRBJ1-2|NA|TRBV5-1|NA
TGCGCCAGCAGCTTGCAGACGGGGGGTCAAAATGGCTACACCTTC
CASSLQTGGQNGYTF
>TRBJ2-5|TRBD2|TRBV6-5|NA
TGTGCCAGCAGACCGGGGGGAGAAGAGACCCAGTACTTC
CASRPGGEETQYF
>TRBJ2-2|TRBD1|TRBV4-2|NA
TGTGCCAGCAGCCAAGATCGACAGGGATGGAACACCGGGGAGCTGTTTTTT
CASSQDRQGWNTGELFF
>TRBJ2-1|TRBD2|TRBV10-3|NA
TGTGCCATCAGTGAGGGTAGCGGGCCCTACAATGAGCAGTTCTTC
CAISEGSGPYNEQFF